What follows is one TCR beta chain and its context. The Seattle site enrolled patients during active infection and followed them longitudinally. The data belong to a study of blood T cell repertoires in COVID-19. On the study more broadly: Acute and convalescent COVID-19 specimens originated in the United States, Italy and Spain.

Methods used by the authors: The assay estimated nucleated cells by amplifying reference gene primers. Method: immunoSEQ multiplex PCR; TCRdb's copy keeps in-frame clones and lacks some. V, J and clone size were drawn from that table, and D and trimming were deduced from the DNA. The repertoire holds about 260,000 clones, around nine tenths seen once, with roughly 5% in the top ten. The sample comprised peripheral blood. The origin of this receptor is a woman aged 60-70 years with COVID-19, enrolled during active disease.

The CDR3 reads CASSGTSQNTGELFF. CDR3 nucleotides: TGTGCCAGCAGCGGGACTAGCCAGAACACCGGGGAGCTGTTTTTT. The rearrangement links TRBV2 to TRBJ2-2; 9 positions agree with TRBD2. V dropped 6 bases and J dropped 1; count of bases not matched to a gene: 3. CDR1 SNHLY and CDR2 FYNNEI come from the germline V gene. The CDR3 loop spans 15 amino acids.